Below, 17 T cell receptor beta chains from the same sample are listed, as sequenced in a study of graft-versus-host responses after intestinal transplantation (dated by TCRdb to the early 2020s). The receptor library was made with the immunoSEQ multiplex PCR assay. Sourced from immuneACCESS, this table was stored by TCRdb with only in-frame sequences that have V and J called. A share of the clones is absent; for the studies checked, an unresolved V gene accounts for under half, and the remainder has no known explanation. In this sample the table shows fewer than 9,500 clones, roughly 92% of which occur a single time. The top ten clones comprise approximately 1.5% of the sample. Sequenced here: PBMCs, sampled about 31 days after intestinal transplant. The receptors come from a human patient who received an intestinal transplant, so some T cells may come from the graft donor.

This chain joins TRBV6-1 and TRBJ2-7, with a tentative D call TRBD1 (5 bases). Germline CDR1 reads MNHNS; CDR2 reads SASEGT. The CDR3 is 14 amino acids. Trimming shortened V by 5 bases and J by 6 bases, and 17 bases separated the two germline ends. The CDR3 sequence: CASSQIGDGAEQYF. CDR3 sequence (DNA): TGTGCCAGCAGTCAGATAGGGGATGGCGCCGAGCAGTACTTC.

The chain has TRBV4-2 and TRBJ2-1; TRBD2 is a possible D gene (6 bases). This CDR3 is 15 amino acids long. V was clipped by 5 bases and J by 0 bases, with 11 bases between them. Germline assignment: CDR1 LGHNA and CDR2 YNFKEQ. This CDR3 is CASSLVGGSYNEQFF. As DNA, the CDR3 is TGTGCCAGCAGCTTGGTCGGGGGCTCCTACAATGAGCAGTTCTTC.

The gene calls are TRBV19 and TRBJ2-7, with TRBD2 matching 11 bases. The CDR3 is 15 amino acids. V gave up 3 bases and J gave up 2 bases; unmatched junction bases: 3. CDR1 and CDR2 from the germline V gene are LNHDA and SQIVND (reference sequence). CDR3 protein: CASSIDSGGAYEQYF. CDR3 DNA sequence: TGTGCCAGTAGTATCGATAGCGGGGGGGCCTACGAGCAGTACTTC. Using reference TRBV19 and TRBJ2-7 for the parts outside the CDR3, the full variable domain is DGGITQSPKYLFRKEGQNVTLSCEQNLNHDAMYWYRQDPGQGLRLIYYSQIVNDFQKGDIAEGYSVSREKKESFPLTVTSAQKNPTAFYLCASSIDSGGAYEQYFGPGTRLTVT.

This clone appeared a single time. This chain joins TRBV15 and TRBJ2-1; TRBD2 might be the D (6 bases). From germline, CDR1 is LNHNV and CDR2 YYDKDF (reference sequence). The CDR3 length is 16 residues. V shed 0 bases and J shed 7 bases, with 16 bases lying between them. CDR3 amino acids: CATSRDPGGGGNEQFF. In DNA, the CDR3 is TGTGCCACCAGCAGAGACCCCGGGGGAGGCGGGAATGAGCAGTTCTTC.

The chain uses TRBV27 and TRBJ2-7; D gene unclear. The CDR3 runs to 15 residues. V lost 3 bases and J 0 bases, leaving 12 bases between the germline ends. Germline assignment: CDR1 MNHEY and CDR2 SMNVEV (reference sequence). The DNA for the CDR3 is TGTGCCAGCAGTTTCAACAGCCTGAGCTCCTACGAGCAGTACTTC. It is translated as CASSFNSLSSYEQYF.

The V and J genes are TRBV4-1 and TRBJ1-3; no firm D call. The CDR3 has 16 residues. Trimming removed 4 bases at V and 8 bases at J, with 21 bases between. The germline V gene encodes CDR1 MGHRA and CDR2 YSYEKL. CDR3 DNA sequence: TGCGCCAGCAGCCCGCCGCTGGGAGGACGTACCTACACCATATATTTT. Its protein product is CASSPPLGGRTYTIYF.

The rearrangement uses TRBV4-1 and TRBJ2-7, with 9 bases fitting TRBD1. The germline CDR1 and CDR2 sequences are MGHRA and YSYEKL. The CDR3 has 16 amino acids. The trim removed 2 bases at V and 6 bases at J, leaving 11 bases unmatched. The chain's CDR3 is CASSQNPGQGSAEQYF. The CDR3 nucleotides read TGCGCCAGCAGCCAAAACCCGGGACAGGGTAGCGCCGAGCAGTACTTC.

The chain recombines TRBV5-4 with TRBJ2-5, with 13 bases aligning to TRBD2. Looked up from germline, CDR1 is SGHNT and CDR2 is YYREEE (reference sequence). After removal of 4 bases from V and 2 bases from J, the junction contained 5 bases not matched to a gene. The CDR3 length is 16 residues. The CDR3 protein is CASSKRLAGGQETQYF. In DNA form, the CDR3 reads TGTGCCAGCAGCAAAAGACTAGCGGGGGGTCAAGAGACCCAGTACTTC.

The J gene is TRBJ2-1, the V gene TRBV11-2, with D tentatively TRBD2 (7 bases). There are 15 residues in the CDR3. Trimming took off 3 bases at V and 5 bases at J, with 14 bases between the two ends. CDR1 SGHAT and CDR2 FQNNGV come from the germline V gene. CDR3 amino acids: CASSFRGGGNNEQFF. CDR3 bases: TGTGCCAGCAGCTTTCGAGGGGGGGGGAACAATGAGCAGTTCTTC.

The rearrangement joins TRBV5-6 to TRBJ1-6; perhaps TRBD1 as D (6 bases). Germline V lookup: CDR1 SGHDT, CDR2 YYEEEE. Trimming pared 5 bases from V and 1 base from J, leaving 10 bases between. This CDR3 has 15 residues. CDR3 residues: CASRSGTSYNSPLHF. Here the CDR3 DNA reads TGTGCCAGCAGGTCCGGGACATCCTATAATTCACCCCTCCACTTT.

The gene calls are TRBV4-1 and TRBJ2-3, with 12 bases fitting TRBD2. Trimming took 4 bases from V and 4 from J; bases not matched to a gene: 3. The CDR3 has 15 amino acids. Germline assignment: CDR1 MGHRA and CDR2 YSYEKL. The CDR3 sequence is CASSRLAGVADTQYF. In DNA, the CDR3 is TGCGCCAGCAGCCGACTAGCGGGGGTGGCAGATACGCAGTATTTT.

This rearrangement joins TRBV7-8 to TRBJ1-1; weak D call: TRBD1 (6 bases). The germline V gene encodes CDR1 SGHVS and CDR2 FQNEAQ. The CDR3 spans 14 residues. V was clipped by 4 bases and J by 2 bases, with 11 bases between them. CDR3 amino acids: CASSSLDSNTEAFF. The DNA of the CDR3 is TGTGCCAGCAGCTCTTTGGACAGTAACACTGAAGCTTTCTTT. The whole variable domain, remainder taken from reference TRBV7-8 and TRBJ1-1, is GAGVSQSPRYKVAKRGQDVALRCDPISGHVSLFWYQQALGQGPEFLTYFQNEAQLDKSGLPSDRFFAERPEGSVSTLKIQRTQQEDSAVYLCASSSLDSNTEAFFGQGTRLTVV.

Written as DNA, the CDR3 is TGTGCCAGCAGTTACCCCACTGAAGCTTTCTTT. Residues: CASSYPTEAFF. This chain uses TRBV6-1 with TRBJ1-1; D remains ambiguous. CDR3 size: 11 residues. V lost 5 bases to trimming and J lost 4 bases, with 5 bases between them. Germline V lookup: CDR1 MNHNS, CDR2 SASEGT.

This clone was detected only once. The V and J genes are TRBV4-2 and TRBJ1-1; the D is unclear. The CDR3 runs 12 residues. With 0 bases removed from V and 5 bases from J, the gap between germline ends came to 4 bases. Germline CDR1 and CDR2: LGHNA and YNFKEQ. CDR3 protein: CASSQDGTEAFF. The CDR3 nucleotides read TGTGCCAGCAGCCAAGACGGAACTGAAGCTTTCTTT.

V and J are TRBV5-1 and TRBJ2-1; D uncertain. Germline V lookup: CDR1 SGHRS, CDR2 YFSETQ. V lost 4 bases, J lost 7 bases, and 21 bases lay in between. This CDR3 is built from 16 residues. The CDR3 protein is CASSNAWNRLVNEQFF. CDR3 sequence (DNA): TGCGCCAGCAGCAACGCGTGGAACCGCCTGGTTAATGAGCAGTTCTTC.

This clone was counted a single time. The chain couples TRBV19 to TRBJ1-4, with 9 positions matching TRBD1. This CDR3 is built from 14 residues. V dropped 6 bases and J dropped 9; count of bases not matched to a gene: 8. Germline-derived CDR1 and CDR2 are LNHDA and SQIVND (reference sequence). The CDR3 spells CASRSGTGLKKLFF. CDR3 sequence (DNA): TGTGCCAGTAGATCCGGGACAGGGTTGAAAAAACTGTTTTTT.

The chain has TRBV7-9 and TRBJ1-1; D remains ambiguous. CDR3 length: 11 residues. The V gene's germline CDR1 is SEHNR and CDR2 FQNEAQ (reference sequence). V was pared by 1 base and J by 7 bases, with 4 bases between. The CDR3 loop is CASSLGFEAFF. CDR3 nucleotides: TGTGCCAGCAGCTTAGGGTTTGAAGCTTTCTTT. Full variable domain (outside the CDR3, taken from reference TRBV7-9 and TRBJ1-1): DTGVSQNPRHKITKRGQNVTFRCDPISEHNRLYWYRQTLGQGPEFLTYFQNEAQLEKSRLLSDRFSAERPKGSFSTLEIQRTEQGDSAMYLCASSLGFEAFFGQGTRLTVV.